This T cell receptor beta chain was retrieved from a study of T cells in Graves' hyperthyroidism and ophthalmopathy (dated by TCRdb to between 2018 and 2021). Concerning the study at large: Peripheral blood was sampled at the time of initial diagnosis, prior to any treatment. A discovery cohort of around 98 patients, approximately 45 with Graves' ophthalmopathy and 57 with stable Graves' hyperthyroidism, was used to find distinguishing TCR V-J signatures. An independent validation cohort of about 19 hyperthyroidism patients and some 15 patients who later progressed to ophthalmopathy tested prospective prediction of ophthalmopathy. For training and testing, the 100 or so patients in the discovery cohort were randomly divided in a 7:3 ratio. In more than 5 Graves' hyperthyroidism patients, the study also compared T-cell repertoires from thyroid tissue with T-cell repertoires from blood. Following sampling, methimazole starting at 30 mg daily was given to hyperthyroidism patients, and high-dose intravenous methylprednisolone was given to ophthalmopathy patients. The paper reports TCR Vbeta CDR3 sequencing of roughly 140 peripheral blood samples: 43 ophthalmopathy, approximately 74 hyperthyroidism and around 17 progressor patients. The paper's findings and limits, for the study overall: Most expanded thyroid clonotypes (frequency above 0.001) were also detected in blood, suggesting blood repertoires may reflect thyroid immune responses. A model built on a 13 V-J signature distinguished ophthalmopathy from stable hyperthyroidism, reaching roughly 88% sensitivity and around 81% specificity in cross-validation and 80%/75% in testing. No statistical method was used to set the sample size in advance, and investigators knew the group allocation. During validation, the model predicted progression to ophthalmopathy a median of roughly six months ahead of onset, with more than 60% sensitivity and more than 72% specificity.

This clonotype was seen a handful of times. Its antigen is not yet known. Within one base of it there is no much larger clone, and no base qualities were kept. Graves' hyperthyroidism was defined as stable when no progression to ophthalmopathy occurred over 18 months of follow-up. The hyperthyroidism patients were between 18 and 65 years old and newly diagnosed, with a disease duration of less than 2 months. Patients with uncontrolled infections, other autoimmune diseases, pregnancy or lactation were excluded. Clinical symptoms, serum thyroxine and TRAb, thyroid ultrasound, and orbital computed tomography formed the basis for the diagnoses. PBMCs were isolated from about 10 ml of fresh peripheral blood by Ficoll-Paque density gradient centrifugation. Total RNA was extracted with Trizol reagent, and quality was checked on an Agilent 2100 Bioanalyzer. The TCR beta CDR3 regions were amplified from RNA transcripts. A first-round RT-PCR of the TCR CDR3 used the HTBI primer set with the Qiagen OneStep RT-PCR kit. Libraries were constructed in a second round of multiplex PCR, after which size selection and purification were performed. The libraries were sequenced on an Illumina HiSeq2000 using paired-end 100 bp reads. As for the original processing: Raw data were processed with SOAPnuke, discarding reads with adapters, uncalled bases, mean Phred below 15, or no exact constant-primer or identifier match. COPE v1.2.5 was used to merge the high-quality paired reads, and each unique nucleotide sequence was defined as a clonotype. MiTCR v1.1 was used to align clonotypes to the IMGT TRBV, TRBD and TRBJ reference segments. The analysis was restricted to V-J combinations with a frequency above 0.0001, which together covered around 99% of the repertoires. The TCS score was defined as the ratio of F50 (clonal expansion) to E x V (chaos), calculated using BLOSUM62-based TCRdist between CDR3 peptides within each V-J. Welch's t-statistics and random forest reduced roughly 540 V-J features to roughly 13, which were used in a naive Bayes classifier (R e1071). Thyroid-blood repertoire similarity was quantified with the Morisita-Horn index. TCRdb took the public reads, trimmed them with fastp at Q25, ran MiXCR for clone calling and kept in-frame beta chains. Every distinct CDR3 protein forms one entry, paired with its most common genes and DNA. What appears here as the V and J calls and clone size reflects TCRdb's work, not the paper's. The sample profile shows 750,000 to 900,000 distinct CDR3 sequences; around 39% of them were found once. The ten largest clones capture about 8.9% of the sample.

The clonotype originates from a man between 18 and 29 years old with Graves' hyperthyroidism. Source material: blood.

The CDR3 protein sequence reads: CASSFETYYEQYF. The nucleotide sequence is given as TGTGCCAGCAGCTTTGAAACTTACTACGAGCAGTACTTC. Here the chain combines TRBV7-9 and TRBJ2-7; the D gene is unclear. V and J are truncated by 3 bases and 3 bases respectively, leaving an intervening sequence of 9 bases. The CDR1 and CDR2 encoded by the germline V gene (reference sequence) are SEHNR and FQNEAQ. The CDR3 measures 13 amino acids from cysteine to phenylalanine. The kept DNA is CDR3 alone, 39 bases in frame from the first base.